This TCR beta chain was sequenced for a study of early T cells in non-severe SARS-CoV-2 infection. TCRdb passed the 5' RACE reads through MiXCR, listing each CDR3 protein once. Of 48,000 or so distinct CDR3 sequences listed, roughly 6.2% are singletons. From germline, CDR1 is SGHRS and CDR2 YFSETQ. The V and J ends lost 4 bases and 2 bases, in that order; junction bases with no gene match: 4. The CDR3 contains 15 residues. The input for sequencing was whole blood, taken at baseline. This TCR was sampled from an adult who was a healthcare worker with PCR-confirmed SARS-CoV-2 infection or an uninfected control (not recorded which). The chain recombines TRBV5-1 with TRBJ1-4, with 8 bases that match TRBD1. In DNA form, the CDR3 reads TGCGCCAGCAGCCAAAACAGGGGGACTAATGAAAAACTGTTTTTT. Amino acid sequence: CASSQNRGTNEKLFF.